These T cell receptor beta chains were read from a single sample in a study of blood T cell repertoires in COVID-19. Sequencing used immunoSEQ multiplex PCR; TCRdb keeps in-frame clones, though not all of them. The data show more than 120,000 clones, approximately 88% seen once. The sample consisted of peripheral blood. The receptor set was obtained from a human donor in a cohort sampled during active COVID-19. CDR3s include the opening cysteine and the closing phenylalanine or tryptophan. D genes are given only for firm matches.

j_gene: TRBJ2-7; d_gene: .; v_gene: TRBV4-3; CDR3aa: CASSQDPDPRAYEQYF; CDR3nt: TGCGCCAGCAGCCAAGATCCGGACCCGAGGGCCTACGAGCAGTACTTC
j_gene: TRBJ2-1; d_gene: TRBD2; v_gene: TRBV7-3; CDR3aa: CASRGGGGALYEQFF; CDR3nt: TGTGCCAGCAGGGGCGGCGGGGGAGCCTTGTATGAGCAGTTCTTC
j_gene: TRBJ1-2; d_gene: .; v_gene: TRBV18; CDR3aa: CASSPSTGGSYGYTF; CDR3nt: TGTGCCAGCTCACCTTCGACGGGTGGCAGCTATGGCTACACCTTC
j_gene: TRBJ1-5; d_gene: .; v_gene: TRBV28; CDR3aa: CASISGYSNQPQHF; CDR3nt: TGTGCCAGCATATCGGGTTATAGCAATCAGCCCCAGCATTTT
j_gene: TRBJ2-1; d_gene: TRBD1; v_gene: TRBV9; CDR3aa: CASSVVQGAENEQFF; CDR3nt: TGTGCCAGCAGCGTAGTTCAGGGGGCAGAAAATGAGCAGTTCTTC
j_gene: TRBJ2-6; d_gene: TRBD1; v_gene: TRBV3-1/TRBV3-2; CDR3aa: CASRPGQGSGANVLTF; CDR3nt: TGTGCCAGCAGACCGGGACAGGGCTCTGGGGCCAACGTCCTGACTTTC
j_gene: TRBJ2-1; d_gene: TRBD2; v_gene: TRBV6-5; CDR3aa: CASSRGGGSYNEQFF; CDR3nt: TGTGCCAGCAGCCGCGGGGGGGGCTCCTACAATGAGCAGTTCTTC
j_gene: TRBJ2-1; d_gene: TRBD2; v_gene: TRBV9; CDR3aa: CASSVEGLDYNEQFF; CDR3nt: TGTGCCAGCAGCGTAGAAGGACTAGATTACAATGAGCAGTTCTTC
j_gene: TRBJ1-1; d_gene: TRBD1; v_gene: TRBV19; CDR3aa: CASTRRPDRGTEAFF; CDR3nt: TGTGCCAGTACCCGCCGCCCGGACAGGGGCACTGAAGCTTTCTTT
j_gene: TRBJ2-7; d_gene: TRBD1; v_gene: TRBV6-5; CDR3aa: CASTPGQGHEQYF; CDR3nt: TGTGCCAGCACCCCGGGACAGGGTCACGAGCAGTACTTC
j_gene: TRBJ1-3; d_gene: TRBD1; v_gene: TRBV30; CDR3aa: CAWSEGQALANTIYF; CDR3nt: TGTGCCTGGAGTGAGGGACAGGCTCTCGCAAACACCATATATTTT